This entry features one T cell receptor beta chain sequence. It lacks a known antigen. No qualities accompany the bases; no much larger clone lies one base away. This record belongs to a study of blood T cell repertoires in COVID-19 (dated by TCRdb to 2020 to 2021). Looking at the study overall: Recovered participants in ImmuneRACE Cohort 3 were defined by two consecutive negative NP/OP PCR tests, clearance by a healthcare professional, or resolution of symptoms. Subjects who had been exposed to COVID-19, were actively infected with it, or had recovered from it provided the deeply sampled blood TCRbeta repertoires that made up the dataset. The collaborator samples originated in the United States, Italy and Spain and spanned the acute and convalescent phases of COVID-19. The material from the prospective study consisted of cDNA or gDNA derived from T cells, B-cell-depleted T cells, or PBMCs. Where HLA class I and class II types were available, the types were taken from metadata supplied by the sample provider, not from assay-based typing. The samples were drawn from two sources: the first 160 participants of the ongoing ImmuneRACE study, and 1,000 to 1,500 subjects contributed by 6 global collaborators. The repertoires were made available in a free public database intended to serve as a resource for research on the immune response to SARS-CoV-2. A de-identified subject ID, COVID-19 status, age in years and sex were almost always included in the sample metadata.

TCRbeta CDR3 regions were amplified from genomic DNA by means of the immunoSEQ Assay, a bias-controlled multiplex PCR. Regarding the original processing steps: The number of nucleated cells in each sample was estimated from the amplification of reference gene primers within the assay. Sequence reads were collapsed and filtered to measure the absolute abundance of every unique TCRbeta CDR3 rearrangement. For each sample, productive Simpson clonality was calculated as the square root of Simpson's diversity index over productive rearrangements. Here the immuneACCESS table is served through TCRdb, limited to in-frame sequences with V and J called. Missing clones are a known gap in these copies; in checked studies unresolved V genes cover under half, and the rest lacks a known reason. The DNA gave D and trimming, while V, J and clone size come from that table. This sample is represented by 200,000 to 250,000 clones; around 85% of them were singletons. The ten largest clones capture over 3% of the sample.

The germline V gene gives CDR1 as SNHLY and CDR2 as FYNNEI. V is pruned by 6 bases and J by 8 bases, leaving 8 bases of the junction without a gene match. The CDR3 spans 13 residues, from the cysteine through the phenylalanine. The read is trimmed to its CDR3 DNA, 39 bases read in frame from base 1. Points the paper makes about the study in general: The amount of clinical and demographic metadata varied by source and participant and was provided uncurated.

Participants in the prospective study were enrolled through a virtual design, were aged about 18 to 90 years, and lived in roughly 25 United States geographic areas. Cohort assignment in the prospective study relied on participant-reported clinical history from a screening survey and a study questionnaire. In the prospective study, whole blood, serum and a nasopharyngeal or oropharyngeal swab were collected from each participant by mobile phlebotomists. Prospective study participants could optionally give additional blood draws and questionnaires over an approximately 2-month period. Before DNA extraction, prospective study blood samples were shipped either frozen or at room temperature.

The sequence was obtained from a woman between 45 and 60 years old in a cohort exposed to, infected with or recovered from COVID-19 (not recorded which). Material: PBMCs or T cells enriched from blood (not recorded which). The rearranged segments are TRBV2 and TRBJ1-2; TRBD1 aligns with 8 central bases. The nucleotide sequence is TGTGCCAGCAGCCTAGACAGGGGCTCCGGCTACACCTTC. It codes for CASSLDRGSGYTF.